This TCR beta chain was documented in a study of vaccination and CD4 T cells after COVID-19. The overall study: Six males and four females, two of them Hispanic, were enrolled as convalescents. Ranging from 14 to 241, the interval between dose two and post-vaccine sampling had a median of 72 days.

Oncomine TCR Beta short-read sequencing was applied to DNA from cultured CD4+ T cells. MiXCR was run by TCRdb on the PCR reads, yielding one entry per CDR3 protein. Among more than 10,000 distinct CDR3 sequences listed, roughly 76% were seen once. The CDR3 has 13 amino acids. Deletions cut 4 bases from V and 1 base from J, with 7 bases between. In germline, CDR1 is SGHNT, CDR2 YYREEE (reference sequence). For this clonotype: The target antigen is unknown.

Treatment described: roughly ten-day PBMC culture with coronavirus spike peptide pools or control peptides (ViraFEST assay). ViraFEST relied on peptide pools to expand antigen-specific T cells; the TCRs were sequenced afterward. Sequenced material: CD4+ T cells from blood, cultured in vitro. This TCR came from a human donor who had recovered from COVID-19. This chain connects TRBV5-4 to TRBJ2-3; the D is unclear. This chain's CDR3 is CASSPPRTDTQYF. Here the CDR3 DNA reads TGTGCCAGCAGCCCGCCTCGCACAGATACGCAGTATTTT.